A single T cell receptor (beta chain) is shown here with its context. Trimming pared 10 bases from V and 2 bases from J, leaving 9 bases between. CDR1 and CDR2 from the germline V gene are SEHNR and FQNEAQ (reference sequence). The CDR3 runs to 12 residues. The data were taken from a study of cytomegalovirus exposure and HLA in healthy donors. Both 60 Vbeta primers and 13 Jbeta primers went into the PCR. Clones were read by immunoSEQ multiplex PCR, and TCRdb kept only the in-frame ones, dropping some. In the table there are about 190,000 clones, 82% of which are singletons. This rearrangement joins TRBV7-9 to TRBJ1-5; D remains unclear. The specimen sequenced was PBMCs. This TCR was sampled from a woman between 18 and 30 years old in good health and CMV-seronegative. CDR3 nucleotides: TGTGCCATAGGACTGGGCAATCAGCCCCAGCATTTT. Its translation: CAIGLGNQPQHF.